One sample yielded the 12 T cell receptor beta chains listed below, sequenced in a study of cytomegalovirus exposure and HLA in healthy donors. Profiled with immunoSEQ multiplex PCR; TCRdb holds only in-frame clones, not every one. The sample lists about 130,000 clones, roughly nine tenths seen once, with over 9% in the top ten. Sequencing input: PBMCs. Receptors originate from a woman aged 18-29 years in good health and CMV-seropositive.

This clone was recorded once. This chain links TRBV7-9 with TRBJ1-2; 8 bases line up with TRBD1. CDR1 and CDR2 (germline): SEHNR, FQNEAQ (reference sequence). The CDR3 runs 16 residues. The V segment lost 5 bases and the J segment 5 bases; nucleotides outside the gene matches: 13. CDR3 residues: CASSPRDRPDLYGYTF. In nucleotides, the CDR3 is TGTGCCAGCAGCCCTCGGGACAGGCCGGATCTTTATGGCTACACCTTC.

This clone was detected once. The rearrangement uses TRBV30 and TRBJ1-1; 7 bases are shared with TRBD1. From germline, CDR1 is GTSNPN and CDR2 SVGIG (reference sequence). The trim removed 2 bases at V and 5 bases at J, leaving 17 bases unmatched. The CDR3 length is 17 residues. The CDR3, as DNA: TGTGCCTGGAGTATAAATCCGACAGGGAAAAGAGCTACTGAAGCTTTCTTT. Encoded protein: CAWSINPTGKRATEAFF. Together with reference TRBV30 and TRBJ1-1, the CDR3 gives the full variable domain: SQTIHQWPATLVQPVGSPLSLECTVEGTSNPNLYWYRQAAGRGLQLLFYSVGIGQISSEVPQNLSASRPQDRQFILSSKKLLLSDSGFYLCAWSINPTGKRATEAFFGQGTRLTVV.

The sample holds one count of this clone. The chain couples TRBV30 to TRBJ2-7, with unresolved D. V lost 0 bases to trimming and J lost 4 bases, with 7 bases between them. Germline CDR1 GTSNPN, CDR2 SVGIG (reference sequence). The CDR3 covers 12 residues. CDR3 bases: TGTGCCTGGAGTGTCCCGGGTTACGAGCAGTACTTC. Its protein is CAWSVPGYEQYF.

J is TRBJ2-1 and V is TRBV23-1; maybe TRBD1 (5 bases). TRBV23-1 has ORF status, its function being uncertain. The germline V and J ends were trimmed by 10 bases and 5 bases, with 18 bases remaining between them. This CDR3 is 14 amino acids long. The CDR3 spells CATGKGPEDNEQFF. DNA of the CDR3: TGCGCCACAGGGAAGGGGCCAGAGGACAATGAGCAGTTCTTC.

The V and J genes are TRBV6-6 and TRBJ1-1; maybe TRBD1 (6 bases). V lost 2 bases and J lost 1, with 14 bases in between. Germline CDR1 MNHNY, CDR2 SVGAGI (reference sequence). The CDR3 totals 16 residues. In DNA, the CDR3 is TGTGCCAGCAGTTACCCACAGGGAAGGGGGAACACTGAAGCTTTCTTT. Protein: CASSYPQGRGNTEAFF.

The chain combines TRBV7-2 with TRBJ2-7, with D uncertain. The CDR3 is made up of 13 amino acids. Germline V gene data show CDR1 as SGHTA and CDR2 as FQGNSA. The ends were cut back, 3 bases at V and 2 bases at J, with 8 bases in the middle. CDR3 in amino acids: CASSLGAPYEQYF. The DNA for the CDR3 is TGTGCCAGCAGCTTGGGCGCACCCTACGAGCAGTACTTC.

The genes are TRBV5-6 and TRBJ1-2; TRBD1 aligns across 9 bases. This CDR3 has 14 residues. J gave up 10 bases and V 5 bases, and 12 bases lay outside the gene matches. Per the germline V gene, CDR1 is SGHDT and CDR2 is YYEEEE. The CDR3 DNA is TGTGCCAGCAGAAGATCGGGACAGGGTCTATTCTACACCTTC. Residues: CASRRSGQGLFYTF.

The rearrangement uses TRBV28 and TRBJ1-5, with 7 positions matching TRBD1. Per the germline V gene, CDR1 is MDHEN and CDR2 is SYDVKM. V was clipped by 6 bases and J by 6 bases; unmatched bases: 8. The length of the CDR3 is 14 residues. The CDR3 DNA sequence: TGTGCCAGCAGCAAGACAGGGTACGGTCAGCCCCAGCATTTT. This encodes CASSKTGYGQPQHF.

DNA for the CDR3: TGTGCCAGCAGCTTTCCTCTCCCAGGGCAGTACCAAGAGACCCAGTACTTC. It encodes CASSFPLPGQYQETQYF. The rearrangement links TRBV7-9 to TRBJ2-5; a possible D gene is TRBD1 (5 bases). Trimming stripped 3 bases from V and 0 bases from J, with 17 bases between. Germline-derived CDR1 and CDR2 are SEHNR and FQNEAQ (reference sequence). The CDR3 runs 17 residues.

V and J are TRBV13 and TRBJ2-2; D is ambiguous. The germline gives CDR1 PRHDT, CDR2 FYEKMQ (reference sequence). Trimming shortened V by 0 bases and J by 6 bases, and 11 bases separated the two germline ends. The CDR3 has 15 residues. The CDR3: CASSLGASSPGELFF. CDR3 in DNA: TGTGCCAGCAGCTTAGGGGCCTCCTCCCCCGGGGAGCTGTTTTTT. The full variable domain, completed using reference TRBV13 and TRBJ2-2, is AAGVIQSPRHLIKEKRETATLKCYPIPRHDTVYWYQQGPGQDPQFLISFYEKMQSDKGSIPDRFSAQQFSDYHSELNMSSLELGDSALYFCASSLGASSPGELFFGEGSRLTVL.

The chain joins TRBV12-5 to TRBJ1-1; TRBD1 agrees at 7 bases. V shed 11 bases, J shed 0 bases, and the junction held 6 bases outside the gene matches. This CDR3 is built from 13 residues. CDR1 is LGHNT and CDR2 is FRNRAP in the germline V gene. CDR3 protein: CAEAQGVNTEAFF. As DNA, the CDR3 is TGTGCTGAAGCGCAGGGGGTGAACACTGAAGCTTTCTTT.

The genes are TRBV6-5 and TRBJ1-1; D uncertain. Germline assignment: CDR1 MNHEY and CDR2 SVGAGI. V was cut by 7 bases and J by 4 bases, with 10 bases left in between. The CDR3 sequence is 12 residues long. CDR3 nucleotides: TGTGCCAGCACGGGTGGTGCCACTGAAGCTTTCTTT. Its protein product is CASTGGATEAFF.